This T cell receptor beta chain was sequenced for a study of PD-1 blockade in classical Hodgkin lymphoma. TCRdb keeps only in-frame clones here, not all; method: immunoSEQ multiplex PCR. The sample has around 24,000 clones, roughly 68% seen once; the top ten hold 12%. Study-wide results and caveats: Complete responders showed a baseline diversity that resembled the diversity of newly diagnosed patients. While CD8+ TCR diversity did not rise significantly by C4D1, CD4+ TCR diversity did. Repertoire differences have undefined causes, possibly disease activity or prior therapy.

Each of the patients experienced relapse following autologous stem cell transplantation, and their brentuximab vedotin exposure differed. For this clone: The antigen is not known.

Here the sequenced sample was peripheral blood mononuclear cells (PBMCs), taken before the second cycle of nivolumab. The receptor was isolated from a human donor with classical Hodgkin lymphoma.

As DNA, the CDR3 is TGTGCCAGCAGCTTACGGGACTCTCACACCGGGGAGCTGTTTTTT. Encoded protein: CASSLRDSHTGELFF. This chain joins TRBV11-3 and TRBJ2-2; a weak D match, TRBD2 (6 bases). The V gene's germline CDR1 is SGHNT and CDR2 YENEEA. The CDR3 runs 15 residues. The V end lost 2 bases, the J end lost 3 bases, and 10 bases lay between the germline ends.